This T cell receptor (beta chain) stems from a study of cytomegalovirus exposure and HLA in healthy donors. Study-wide points: In a later analysis, TCR association rates varied by HLA locus: DRB1 most, HLA-C fewest.

Concerning this clone itself: The target antigen is unknown.

V was trimmed by 1 base and J by 1 base, leaving 13 bases between them. This CDR3 has 16 residues. CDR1 is MNHNS and CDR2 is SASEGT in the germline V gene. Both 60 Vbeta primers and 13 Jbeta primers went into the PCR. Libraries were prepared by immunoSEQ multiplex PCR; TCRdb keeps only in-frame clonotypes and omits some of them. The sample holds more than 95,000 clones, over 70% seen once. The TCR comes from a male donor in good health and CMV-seronegative. The chain links TRBV6-1 to TRBJ1-1; a weak D match, TRBD1 (6 bases). The sample was PBMCs. As DNA, the CDR3 is TGTGCCAGCAGTGAAGATTCGCAGGGGACGAACACTGAAGCTTTCTTT. This translates into CASSEDSQGTNTEAFF.